Listed below are T cell receptor beta chains from one sample, sequenced in a study of blood T cell repertoires in COVID-19. The method was immunoSEQ multiplex PCR; TCRdb's version includes in-frame clones alone and lacks a portion of them. The sample has a few hundred thousand clones; more than 80% are singletons. Input material: peripheral blood. The source of these receptors is a woman between 50 and 59 years old with COVID-19, enrolled during active disease. Both conserved end residues are part of each CDR3. Each record gives: clone size, J gene, D gene, V gene, CDR3 protein, CDR3 DNA. A D gene is named only where the DNA matches it firmly. Clone size, where shown, is once, few, many, or a class for clones that have expanded.

once TRBJ1-5 . TRBV28 CAGQQGGGNQPQHF TGTGCCGGCCAACAGGGTGGAGGCAATCAGCCCCAGCATTTT
. TRBJ2-1 . TRBV18 CASSPPSGQYNEQFF TGTGCCAGCTCACCACCGAGCGGGCAGTACAATGAGCAGTTCTTC
once TRBJ1-1 . TRBV3-1/TRBV3-2 CASSQDSGVTEAFF TGTGCCAGCAGCCAAGATTCAGGGGTTACTGAAGCTTTCTTT
. TRBJ2-7 TRBD2 TRBV4-1 CASSQDVGLVSYEQYF TGCGCCAGCAGCCAAGATGTAGGACTAGTCTCCTACGAGCAGTACTTC
. TRBJ1-1 TRBD1 TRBV29-1 CSVSRQGWATEAFF TGCAGCGTCTCTCGACAGGGGTGGGCCACTGAAGCTTTCTTT
. TRBJ2-2 TRBD2 TRBV6-2/TRBV6-3 CASSPPKEAGETGELFF TGTGCCAGCAGTCCCCCAAAAGAAGCGGGAGAAACCGGGGAGCTGTTTTTT
. TRBJ1-5 . TRBV6-2/TRBV6-3 CASSTVGASNQPQHF TGTGCCAGCAGTACGGTGGGGGCGAGCAATCAGCCCCAGCATTTT
. TRBJ2-4 TRBD1 TRBV27 CASRVGGWAKNIQYF TGTGCCAGCAGGGTAGGGGGCTGGGCCAAAAACATTCAGTACTTC
. TRBJ1-3 . TRBV19 CASSISGGSGNTIYF TGTGCCAGTAGTATTAGCGGGGGATCTGGAAACACCATATATTTT
. TRBJ2-1 TRBD2 TRBV6-4 CASSASPGLAYNEQFF TGTGCCAGCAGTGCCTCGCCGGGACTAGCCTACAATGAGCAGTTCTTC
. TRBJ2-1 . TRBV10-3 CAISVGSGSYNEQFF TGTGCCATCAGTGTGGGGAGCGGGTCCTACAATGAGCAGTTCTTC
. TRBJ1-5 . TRBV13 CASSSKVQGTVQHF TGTGCCAGCAGCTCAAAAGTACAGGGTACGGTCCAGCATTTT
once TRBJ2-2 . TRBV6-2/TRBV6-3 CASSYSLAFTGELFF TGTGCCAGCAGTTACTCGTTGGCTTTCACCGGGGAGCTGTTTTTT
. TRBJ2-7 TRBD1 TRBV5-1 CASSPRPGQGTYEQYF TGCGCCAGCAGCCCCCGACCGGGACAGGGGACCTACGAGCAGTACTTC
. TRBJ2-5 . TRBV7-6 CASSLGTGRGASETQYF TGTGCCAGCAGCTTAGGGACAGGGAGGGGGGCCAGTGAGACCCAGTACTTC
. TRBJ2-7 TRBD1 TRBV24-1 CATSGRDSSYEQYF TGTGCCACCAGTGGCCGGGACAGCTCCTACGAGCAGTACTTC
. TRBJ2-3 . TRBV5-8 CASSLRSYTDTQYF TGTGCCAGCAGCCTCAGATCTTACACAGATACGCAGTATTTT
. TRBJ2-7 . TRBV20-1 CSASLPSHYEQYF TGCAGTGCTAGTTTACCTAGCCACTACGAGCAGTACTTC
. TRBJ1-1 . TRBV5-1 CASSLKDTLNTEAFF TGCGCCAGCAGCCTGAAGGACACTTTGAACACTGAAGCTTTCTTT